One and the same sample provided the 6 T cell receptor beta chains below, sequenced in a study of cytomegalovirus exposure and HLA in healthy donors. Primers for the PCR totalled 60 Vbeta and 13 Jbeta. Some clones are missing from TCRdb's copy, which holds only in-frame ones; the method was immunoSEQ multiplex PCR. The sample lists 150,000 to 200,000 clones, about four fifths occurring once. Sequencing was done on a sample of PBMCs. Source of these receptors: a middle-aged man in good health and CMV-seropositive.

V is TRBV30 and J is TRBJ1-2; TRBD1 agrees at 9 bases. CDR3 length: 13 residues. Germline values: CDR1 GTSNPN, CDR2 SVGIG (reference sequence). Unmatched junction bases numbered 4, after V lost 4 bases and J lost 4 bases. The CDR3 DNA reads as TGTGCCTGGACCACAGGGGGCTTCTATGGCTACACCTTC. Protein sequence: CAWTTGGFYGYTF. Full variable domain (outside the CDR3, taken from reference TRBV30 and TRBJ1-2): SQTIHQWPATLVQPVGSPLSLECTVEGTSNPNLYWYRQAAGRGLQLLFYSVGIGQISSEVPQNLSASRPQDRQFILSSKKLLLSDSGFYLCAWTTGGFYGYTFGSGTRLTVV.

The chain joins TRBV2 to TRBJ2-7; D is ambiguous. The V gene's germline CDR1 is SNHLY and CDR2 FYNNEI. V was shortened by 7 bases and J by 0 bases, with 22 bases between the two germline ends. This CDR3 is 17 amino acids long. The CDR3 is CASTALFQDSLSYEQYF. CDR3 coding DNA: TGTGCCAGCACCGCCCTCTTCCAGGATTCGCTCTCCTACGAGCAGTACTTC. Together with reference TRBV2 and TRBJ2-7, the CDR3 gives the full variable domain: EPEVTQTPSHQVTQMGQEVILRCVPISNHLYFYWYRQILGQKVEFLVSFYNNEISEKSEIFDDQFSVERPDGSNFTLKIRSTKLEDSAMYFCASTALFQDSLSYEQYFGPGTRLTVT.

The chain couples TRBV15 to TRBJ1-5, with D perhaps matching TRBD1 (5 bases). V was cut by 7 bases and J by 5 bases, with 18 bases left in between. The CDR3 extends over 15 amino acids. Germline CDR1 is LNHNV and CDR2 is YYDKDF (reference sequence). The CDR3 here is CATKDGQRGYQPQHF. The CDR3, as DNA: TGTGCCACCAAGGACGGGCAAAGGGGTTATCAGCCCCAGCATTTT. Combining the CDR3 with reference TRBV15 and TRBJ1-5 gives the whole variable domain DAMVIQNPRYQVTQFGKPVTLSCSQTLNHNVMYWYQQKSSQAPKLLFHYYDKDFNNEADTPDNFQSRRPNTSFCFLDIRSPGLGDTAMYLCATKDGQRGYQPQHFGDGTRLSIL.

V is TRBV2 and J is TRBJ1-1; TRBD1 aligns across 9 bases. The V and J ends lost 6 bases and 4 bases, in that order; junction bases with no gene match: 3. The V gene's germline CDR1 is SNHLY and CDR2 FYNNEI. The CDR3 spans 13 residues. Here the CDR3 reads CASRGDRATEAFF. The CDR3 nucleotides read TGTGCCAGCAGAGGGGACAGGGCCACTGAAGCTTTCTTT. The complete variable domain, with remaining parts taken from reference TRBV2 and TRBJ1-1, reads EPEVTQTPSHQVTQMGQEVILRCVPISNHLYFYWYRQILGQKVEFLVSFYNNEISEKSEIFDDQFSVERPDGSNFTLKIRSTKLEDSAMYFCASRGDRATEAFFGQGTRLTVV.

The chain joins TRBV5-6 to TRBJ1-1; D is ambiguous. This CDR3 comprises 14 residues. Trimming cost V 1 base and J 4 bases, with 11 bases left between them. Germline V gene sequence: CDR1 SGHDT, CDR2 YYEEEE. DNA of the CDR3: TGTGCCAGCAGCTTGACGGAGTTGCTCACTGAAGCTTTCTTT. Translated: CASSLTELLTEAFF.

This clone was observed a single time. The genes are TRBV5-4 and TRBJ2-3, with 7 bases fitting TRBD1. The ends lost 1 base at V and 2 bases at J; junction bases unmatched: 4. CDR1 and CDR2 (germline): SGHNT, YYREEE (reference sequence). CDR3 length equals 15 residues. CDR3 DNA sequence: TGTGCCAGCAGCTTGTACAGGGGCCCCACAGATACGCAGTATTTT. Its translation is CASSLYRGPTDTQYF.